What follows is one T cell receptor (beta chain) and its context. Its antigen is still unknown. The table came from immunoSEQ multiplex PCR; TCRdb's copy has only in-frame clones and leaves some out. The sample yields roughly 140,000 clones, about nine tenths seen once. This sample is drawn from a study of T cell responses to AZD1222 COVID-19 vaccine. Germline CDR1 reads LNHDA; CDR2 reads SQIVND (reference sequence). The length of the CDR3 is 15 residues. V was trimmed by 5 bases and J by 2 bases, leaving 13 bases between them. The study's findings and limits: CD4 TCRs linked to vaccination spanned spike, dominating at 160-218 and 743-854. Spike-specific TCR repertoires showed rising breadth and depth after two AZD1222 doses. Without day 14 samples, only post-peak T cell repertoires were studied.

The clonotype originates from an adult who had recovered from COVID-19. The gene calls are TRBV19 and TRBJ1-5; D is unresolved. Material: peripheral blood, obtained after recovery from COVID-19. The CDR3 is CASSEGGSRNQPQHF. In DNA, the CDR3 is TGTGCCAGTAGTGAGGGAGGGTCCCGCAATCAGCCCCAGCATTTT.